These 11 T cell receptor beta chains were sequenced from one sample in a study of blood T cell repertoires in COVID-19. Libraries were prepared by immunoSEQ multiplex PCR; TCRdb keeps only in-frame clonotypes and omits some of them. The data hold 35,000 to 55,000 clones, with around 90% observed a single time. The sample taken for sequencing was peripheral blood. Receptor source: a man aged 50 or older with active COVID-19.

CDR3 bases: TGCGCCAGCAGCATCCAAGCAGGAACCGCCTATGGCTACACCTTC. It codes for CASSIQAGTAYGYTF. The chain combines TRBV5-1 with TRBJ1-2, with no clear D. The CDR3 runs to 15 residues. CDR1 SGHRS and CDR2 YFSETQ come from the germline V gene. Trimming stripped 4 bases from V and 4 bases from J, with 17 bases between.

The rearrangement uses TRBV2 and TRBJ1-2; 7 positions agree with TRBD1. J gave up 5 bases and V 4 bases, and 4 bases lay outside the gene matches. Germline assignment: CDR1 SNHLY and CDR2 FYNNEI. The CDR3 loop spans 13 amino acids. In DNA form, the CDR3 reads TGTGCCAGCAGTGTAAGCAGGGGGTATGGCTACACCTTC. Amino acids: CASSVSRGYGYTF.

The chain couples TRBV5-6 to TRBJ1-1; a weak D match, TRBD1 (5 bases). This CDR3 is built from 18 residues. The V end was cut by 5 bases, the J end by 0 bases, with 23 bases between. CDR1 and CDR2 from the germline V gene are SGHDT and YYEEEE. CDR3 sequence: CASSSVTGRTRMNTEAFF. The CDR3 DNA follows: TGTGCCAGCAGTTCTGTAACGGGCAGGACAAGAATGAACACTGAAGCTTTCTTT.

The CDR3 spells CASSEVGLRPQHF. CDR3 coding DNA: TGTGCCAGCAGTGAAGTCGGACTTAGGCCCCAGCATTTT. This chain links TRBV6-1 with TRBJ1-5, with unresolved D. With 1 base removed from V and 9 bases from J, the gap between germline ends came to 10 bases. The CDR3 has 13 amino acids. Germline CDR1 MNHNS, CDR2 SASEGT.

This chain connects TRBV6-5 to TRBJ1-4, with D unclear. Trimming pared 2 bases from V and 6 bases from J, leaving 10 bases between. The CDR3 contains 14 residues. Germline lookup yields CDR1 MNHEY and CDR2 SVGAGI. CDR3 residues: CASSYRGIDEKLFF. DNA for the CDR3: TGTGCCAGCAGTTACAGAGGGATCGATGAAAAACTGTTTTTT.

This rearrangement joins TRBV7-9 to TRBJ1-3; D unclear. Trimming took 0 bases from V and 0 from J, leaving 9 bases between them. The CDR3 is 16 amino acids. Germline V gives CDR1 SEHNR, CDR2 FQNEAQ (reference sequence). The CDR3, as DNA: TGTGCCAGCAGCTTAGCGCGACGGAGCTCTGGAAACACCATATATTTT. It translates to CASSLARRSSGNTIYF. The variable domain in full, with the rest retrieved from reference TRBV7-9 and TRBJ1-3, is DTGVSQNPRHKITKRGQNVTFRCDPISEHNRLYWYRQTLGQGPEFLTYFQNEAQLEKSRLLSDRFSAERPKGSFSTLEIQRTEQGDSAMYLCASSLARRSSGNTIYFGEGSWLTVV.

J is TRBJ2-1 and V is TRBV4-3; the match to TRBD1 covers 11 bases. Germline-derived CDR1 and CDR2 are LGHNA and YSLEER. V was pared by 3 bases and J by 7 bases, with 2 bases of the junction left unmatched. This CDR3 has 14 residues. The CDR3 coding sequence is TGCGCCAGCAGCCAGGGACAGGGGGGTAATGAGCAGTTCTTC. Protein: CASSQGQGGNEQFF.

The chain has TRBV19 and TRBJ1-3, with 7 nucleotides matching TRBD1. The V segment lost 3 bases and the J segment 5 bases; nucleotides outside the gene matches: 10. Germline V gene sequence: CDR1 LNHDA, CDR2 SQIVND (reference sequence). The CDR3 extends over 16 amino acids. CDR3 residues: CASSIHTGTERNTIYF. As DNA, the CDR3 is TGTGCCAGTAGTATTCATACCGGGACAGAGAGAAACACCATATATTTT.

Only a few counts were recorded for this clone. The CDR3 sequence: CASSSYRGGSQPQHF. CDR3 bases: TGTGCCAGCAGCTCATACAGGGGGGGAAGTCAGCCCCAGCATTTT. V is TRBV7-8 and J is TRBJ1-5; TRBD1 matches 8 bases. The germline CDR1 and CDR2 sequences are SGHVS and FQNEAQ. The ends lost 4 bases at V and 6 bases at J; junction bases unmatched: 8. The CDR3 length is 15 residues.

In its sample, this clone was seen once. The J gene is TRBJ1-1, the V gene TRBV7-9; 7 positions agree with TRBD1. This CDR3 comprises 13 residues. Trimming at V came to 5 bases and at J to 7 bases, leaving 7 bases not matched to a gene. The germline gives CDR1 SEHNR, CDR2 FQNEAQ (reference sequence). As DNA, the CDR3 is TGTGCCAGCAGCCTCCGACAGGGTAGTGAAGCTTTCTTT. It specifies CASSLRQGSEAFF.

The chain uses TRBV11-2 and TRBJ2-4, with TRBD2 identical over 12 bases. With V trimmed by 3 bases and J by 3 bases, 6 bases remained unmatched. Germline CDR1 is SGHAT and CDR2 is FQNNGV. The CDR3 extends over 17 amino acids. CDR3 bases: TGTGCCAGCAGCTTGTCGCGACTAGCGGGGGACAAAAACATTCAGTACTTC. Residues: CASSLSRLAGDKNIQYF.